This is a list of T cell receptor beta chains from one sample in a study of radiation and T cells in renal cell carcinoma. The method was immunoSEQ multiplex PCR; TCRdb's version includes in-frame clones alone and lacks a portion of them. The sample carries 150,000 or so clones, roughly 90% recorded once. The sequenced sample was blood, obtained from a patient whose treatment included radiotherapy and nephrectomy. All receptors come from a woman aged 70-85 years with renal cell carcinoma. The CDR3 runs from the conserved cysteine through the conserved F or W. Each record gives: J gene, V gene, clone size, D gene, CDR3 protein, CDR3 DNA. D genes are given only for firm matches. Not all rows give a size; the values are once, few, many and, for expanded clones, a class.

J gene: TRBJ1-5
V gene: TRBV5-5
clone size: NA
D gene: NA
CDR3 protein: CASSLDSYSNQPQHF
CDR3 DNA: TGTGCCAGCAGCCTTGACAGCTATAGCAATCAGCCCCAGCATTTT

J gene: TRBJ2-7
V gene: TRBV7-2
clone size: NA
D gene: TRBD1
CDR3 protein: CASSLDRGSGEQYF
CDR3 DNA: TGTGCCAGCAGTTTGGACAGGGGGTCCGGAGAGCAGTACTTC

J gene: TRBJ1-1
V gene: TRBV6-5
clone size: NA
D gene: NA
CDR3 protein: CASSYGQYTEAFF
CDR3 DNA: TGTGCCAGCAGTTACGGTCAGTACACTGAAGCTTTCTTT

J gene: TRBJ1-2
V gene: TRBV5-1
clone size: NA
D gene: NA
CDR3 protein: CASSLGAPGGYTF
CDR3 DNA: TGCGCCAGCAGCTTGGGGGCGCCCGGTGGCTACACCTTC

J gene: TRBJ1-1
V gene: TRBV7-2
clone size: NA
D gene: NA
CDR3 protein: CASSSLPGGQPEAFF
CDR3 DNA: TGTGCCAGCAGCTCCCTTCCCGGAGGGCAGCCTGAAGCTTTCTTT

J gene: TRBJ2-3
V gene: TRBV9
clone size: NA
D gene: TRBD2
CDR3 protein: CASSDSGGSTDTQYF
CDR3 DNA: TGTGCCAGCAGCGATAGCGGGGGGAGCACAGATACGCAGTATTTT

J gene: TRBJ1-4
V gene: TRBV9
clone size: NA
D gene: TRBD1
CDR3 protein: CASSPRQGRTNEKLFF
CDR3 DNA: TGTGCCAGCAGCCCCCGACAGGGGAGAACTAATGAAAAACTGTTTTTT

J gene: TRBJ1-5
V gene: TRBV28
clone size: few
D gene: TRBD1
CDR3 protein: CASSIDRVQPQHF
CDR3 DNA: TGTGCCAGCAGTATAGACAGGGTTCAGCCCCAGCATTTT

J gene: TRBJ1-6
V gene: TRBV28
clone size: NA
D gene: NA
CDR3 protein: CASSLAIVGSPLHF
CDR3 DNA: TGTGCCAGCAGTTTAGCCATAGTGGGTTCACCCCTCCACTTT

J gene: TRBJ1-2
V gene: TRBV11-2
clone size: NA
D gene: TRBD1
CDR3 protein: CASTPGRGLGYTF
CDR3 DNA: TGTGCCAGCACCCCTGGCAGGGGGCTAGGCTACACCTTC

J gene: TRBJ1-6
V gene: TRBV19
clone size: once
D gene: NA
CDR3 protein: CASSVQGQHSYNSPLHF
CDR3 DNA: TGTGCCAGTAGTGTGCAGGGGCAGCACTCCTATAATTCACCCCTCCACTTT

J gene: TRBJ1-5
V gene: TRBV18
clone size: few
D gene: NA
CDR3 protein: CASSQGRIPSPQHF
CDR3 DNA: TGTGCCAGCTCTCAAGGCCGAATCCCCTCGCCCCAGCATTTT

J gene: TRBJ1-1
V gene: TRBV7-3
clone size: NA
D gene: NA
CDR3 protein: CASSGDRRLNTEAFF
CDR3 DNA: TGTGCCAGCAGCGGCGACAGGCGCTTGAACACTGAAGCTTTCTTT

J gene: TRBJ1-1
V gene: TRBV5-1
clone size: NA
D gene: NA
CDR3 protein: CASSFAVNTEAFF
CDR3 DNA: TGCGCCAGCAGCTTCGCAGTTAACACTGAAGCTTTCTTT

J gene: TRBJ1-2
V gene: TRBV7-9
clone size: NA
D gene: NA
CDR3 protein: CASSVGGGGGYTF
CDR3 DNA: TGTGCCAGCAGCGTTGGGGGTGGTGGAGGCTACACCTTC